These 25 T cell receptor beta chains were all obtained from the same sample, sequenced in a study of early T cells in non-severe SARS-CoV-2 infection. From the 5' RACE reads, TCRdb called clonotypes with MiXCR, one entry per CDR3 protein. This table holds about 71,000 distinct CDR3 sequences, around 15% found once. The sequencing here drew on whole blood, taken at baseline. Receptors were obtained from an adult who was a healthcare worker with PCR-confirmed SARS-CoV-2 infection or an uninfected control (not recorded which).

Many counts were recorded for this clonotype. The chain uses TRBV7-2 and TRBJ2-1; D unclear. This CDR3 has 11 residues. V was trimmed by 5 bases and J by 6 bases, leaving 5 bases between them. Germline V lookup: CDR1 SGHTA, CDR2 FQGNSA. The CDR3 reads CASSLLNEQFF. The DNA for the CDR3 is TGTGCCAGCAGCCTCCTCAATGAGCAGTTCTTC.

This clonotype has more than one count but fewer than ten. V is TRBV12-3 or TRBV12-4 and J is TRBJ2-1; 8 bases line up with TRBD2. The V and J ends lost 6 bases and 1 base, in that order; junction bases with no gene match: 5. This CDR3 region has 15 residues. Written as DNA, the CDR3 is TGTGCCAGCAGGGCCGGGACTAGTTCCTACAATGAGCAGTTCTTC. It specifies CASRAGTSSYNEQFF.

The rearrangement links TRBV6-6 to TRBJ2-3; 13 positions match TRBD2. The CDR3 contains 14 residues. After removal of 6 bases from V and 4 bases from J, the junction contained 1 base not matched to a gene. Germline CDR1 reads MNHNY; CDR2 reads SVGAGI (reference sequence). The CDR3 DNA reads TGTGCCAGCAGGACTAGCGGGAGGTCAGATACGCAGTATTTT. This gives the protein CASRTSGRSDTQYF.

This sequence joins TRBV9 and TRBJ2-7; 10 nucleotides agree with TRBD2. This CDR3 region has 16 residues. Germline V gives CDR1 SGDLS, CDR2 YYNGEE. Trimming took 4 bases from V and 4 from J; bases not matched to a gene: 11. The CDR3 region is CASSLHSTSGSYEQYF. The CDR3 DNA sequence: TGTGCCAGCAGCTTACATTCGACTAGCGGGTCGTACGAGCAGTACTTC.

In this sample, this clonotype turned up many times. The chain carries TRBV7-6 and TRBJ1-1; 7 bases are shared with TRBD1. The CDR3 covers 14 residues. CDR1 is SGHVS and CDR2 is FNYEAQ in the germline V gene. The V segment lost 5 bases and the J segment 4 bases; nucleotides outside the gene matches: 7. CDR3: CASSTRQGPTEAFF. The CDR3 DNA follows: TGTGCCAGCAGCACCAGACAGGGCCCCACTGAAGCTTTCTTT.

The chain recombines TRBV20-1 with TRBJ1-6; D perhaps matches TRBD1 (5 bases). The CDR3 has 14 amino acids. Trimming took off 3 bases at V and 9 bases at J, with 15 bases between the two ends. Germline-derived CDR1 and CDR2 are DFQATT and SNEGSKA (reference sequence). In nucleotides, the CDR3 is TGCAGTGCTAGTCACGAAGGGGAGAGTTCACCCCTCCACTTT. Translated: CSASHEGESSPLHF.

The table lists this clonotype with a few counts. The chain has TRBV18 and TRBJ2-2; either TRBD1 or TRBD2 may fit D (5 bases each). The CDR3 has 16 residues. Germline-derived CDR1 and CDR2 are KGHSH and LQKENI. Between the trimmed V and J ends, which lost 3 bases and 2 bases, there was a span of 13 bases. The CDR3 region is CASSPQTGTNTGELFF. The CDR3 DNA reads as TGTGCCAGCTCACCGCAGACCGGGACCAACACCGGGGAGCTGTTTTTT.

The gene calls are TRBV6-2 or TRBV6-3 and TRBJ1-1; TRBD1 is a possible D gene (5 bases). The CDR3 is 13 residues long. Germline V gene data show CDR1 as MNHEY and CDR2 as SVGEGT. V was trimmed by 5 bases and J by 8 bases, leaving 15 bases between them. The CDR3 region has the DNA TGTGCCAGCAGTACCGCTTGGGGGTCCGAAGCTTTCTTT. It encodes CASSTAWGSEAFF.

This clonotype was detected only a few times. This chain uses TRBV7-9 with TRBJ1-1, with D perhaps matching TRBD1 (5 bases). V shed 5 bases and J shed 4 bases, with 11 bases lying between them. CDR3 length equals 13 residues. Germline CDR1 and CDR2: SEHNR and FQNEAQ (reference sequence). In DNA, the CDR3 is TGTGCCAGCAGCGCACAGGTAACCACTGAAGCTTTCTTT. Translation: CASSAQVTTEAFF. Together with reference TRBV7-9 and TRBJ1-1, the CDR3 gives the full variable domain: DTGVSQNPRHKITKRGQNVTFRCDPISEHNRLYWYRQTLGQGPEFLTYFQNEAQLEKSRLLSDRFSAERPKGSFSTLEIQRTEQGDSAMYLCASSAQVTTEAFFGQGTRLTVV.

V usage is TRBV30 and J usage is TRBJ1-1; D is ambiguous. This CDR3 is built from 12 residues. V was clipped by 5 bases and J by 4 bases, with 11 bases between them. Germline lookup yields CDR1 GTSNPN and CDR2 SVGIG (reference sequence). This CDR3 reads CAWGRKGTEAFF. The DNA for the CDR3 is TGTGCCTGGGGTCGAAAGGGCACTGAAGCTTTCTTT.

CDR3 protein: CASSLGSLQYQETQYF. CDR3 bases: TGTGCCAGCAGTTTAGGCTCGCTGCAGTACCAAGAGACCCAGTACTTC. The chain is built from TRBV27 and TRBJ2-5; D remains unclear. CDR1 MNHEY and CDR2 SMNVEV come from the germline V gene (reference sequence). Trimming stripped 2 bases from V and 0 bases from J, with 13 bases between. This CDR3 contains 16 residues.

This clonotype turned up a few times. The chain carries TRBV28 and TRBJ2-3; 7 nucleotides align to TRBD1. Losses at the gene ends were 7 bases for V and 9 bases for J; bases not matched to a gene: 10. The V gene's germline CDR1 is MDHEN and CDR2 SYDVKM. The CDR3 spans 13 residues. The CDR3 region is CASTLTGAQTQYF. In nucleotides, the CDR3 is TGTGCCAGCACCCTTACAGGGGCCCAAACGCAGTATTTT.

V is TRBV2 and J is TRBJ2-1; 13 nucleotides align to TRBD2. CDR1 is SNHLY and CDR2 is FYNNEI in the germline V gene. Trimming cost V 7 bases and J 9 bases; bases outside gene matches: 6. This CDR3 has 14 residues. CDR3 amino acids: CASTPGLAGPEQFF. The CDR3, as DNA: TGTGCCAGCACCCCGGGACTAGCGGGACCTGAGCAGTTCTTC.

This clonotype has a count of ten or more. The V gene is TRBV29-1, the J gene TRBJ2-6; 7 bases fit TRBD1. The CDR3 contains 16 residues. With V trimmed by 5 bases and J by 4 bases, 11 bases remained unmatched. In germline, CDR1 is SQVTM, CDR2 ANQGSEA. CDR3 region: CSVFGTDSSGANVLTF. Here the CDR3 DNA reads TGCAGCGTTTTCGGGACAGACTCCTCAGGGGCCAACGTCCTGACTTTC.

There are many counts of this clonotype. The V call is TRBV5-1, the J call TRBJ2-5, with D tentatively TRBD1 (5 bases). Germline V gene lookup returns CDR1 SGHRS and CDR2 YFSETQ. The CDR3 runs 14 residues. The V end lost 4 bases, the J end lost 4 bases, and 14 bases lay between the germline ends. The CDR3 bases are TGCGCCAGCAGCGGTGGACACCTCGGAGAGACCCAGTACTTC. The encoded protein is CASSGGHLGETQYF.

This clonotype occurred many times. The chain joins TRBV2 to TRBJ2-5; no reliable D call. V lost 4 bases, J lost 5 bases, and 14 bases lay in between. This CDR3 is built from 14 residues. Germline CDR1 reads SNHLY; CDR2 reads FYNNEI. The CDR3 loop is CASSGSPPRETQYF. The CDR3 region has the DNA TGTGCCAGCAGTGGGTCACCCCCAAGGGAGACCCAGTACTTC.

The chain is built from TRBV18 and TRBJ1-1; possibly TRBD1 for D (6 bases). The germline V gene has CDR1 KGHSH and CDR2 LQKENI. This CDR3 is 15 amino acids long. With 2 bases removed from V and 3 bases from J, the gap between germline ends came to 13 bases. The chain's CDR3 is CASSPIGGEDTEAFF. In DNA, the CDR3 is TGTGCCAGCTCACCAATCGGGGGCGAGGACACTGAAGCTTTCTTT.

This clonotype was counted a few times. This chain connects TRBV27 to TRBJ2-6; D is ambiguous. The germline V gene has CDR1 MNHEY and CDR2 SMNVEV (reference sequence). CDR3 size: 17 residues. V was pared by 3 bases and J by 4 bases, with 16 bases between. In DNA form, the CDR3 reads TGTGCCAGCAGTTTGAGGACGCAGCTCTCAGGGGCCAACGTCCTGACTTTC. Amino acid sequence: CASSLRTQLSGANVLTF.

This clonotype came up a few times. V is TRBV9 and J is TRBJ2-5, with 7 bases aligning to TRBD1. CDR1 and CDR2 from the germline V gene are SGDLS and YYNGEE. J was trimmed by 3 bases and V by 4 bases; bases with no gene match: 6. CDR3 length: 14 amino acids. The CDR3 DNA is TGTGCCAGCAGCCTGGGACAGCCTAAAGAGACCCAGTACTTC. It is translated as CASSLGQPKETQYF. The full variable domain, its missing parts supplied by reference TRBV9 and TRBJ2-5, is DSGVTQTPKHLITATGQRVTLRCSPRSGDLSVYWYQQSLDQGLQFLIQYYNGEERAKGNILERFSAQQFPDLHSELNLSSLELGDSALYFCASSLGQPKETQYFGPGTRLLVL.

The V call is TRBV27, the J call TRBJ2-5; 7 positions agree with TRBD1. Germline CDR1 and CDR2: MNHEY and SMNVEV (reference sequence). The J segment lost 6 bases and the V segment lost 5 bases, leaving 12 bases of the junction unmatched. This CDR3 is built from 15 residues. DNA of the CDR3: TGTGCCAGCAGTCCGCCCGGGACAGAGGGAAAGACCCAGTACTTC. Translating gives CASSPPGTEGKTQYF.

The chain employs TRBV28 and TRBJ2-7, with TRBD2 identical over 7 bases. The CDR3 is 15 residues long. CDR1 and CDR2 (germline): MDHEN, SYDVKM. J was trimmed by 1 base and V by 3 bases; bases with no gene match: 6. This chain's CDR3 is CASSFAASGSYEQYF. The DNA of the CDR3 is TGTGCCAGCAGTTTCGCGGCTAGCGGTTCCTACGAGCAGTACTTC. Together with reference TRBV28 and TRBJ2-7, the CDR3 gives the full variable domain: DVKVTQSSRYLVKRTGEKVFLECVQDMDHENMFWYRQDPGLGLRLIYFSYDVKMKEKGDIPEGYSVSREKKERFSLILESASTNQTSMYLCASSFAASGSYEQYFGPGTRLTVT.

Written as DNA, the CDR3 is TGCAGTGCTAGTGGAAAAGATACGCAGTATTTT. Its protein is CSASGKDTQYF. V usage is TRBV20-1 and J usage is TRBJ2-3, with no clear D. Trimming cost V 3 bases and J 5 bases, with 6 bases left between them. Germline CDR1 is DFQATT and CDR2 is SNEGSKA (reference sequence). The CDR3 is made up of 11 amino acids.

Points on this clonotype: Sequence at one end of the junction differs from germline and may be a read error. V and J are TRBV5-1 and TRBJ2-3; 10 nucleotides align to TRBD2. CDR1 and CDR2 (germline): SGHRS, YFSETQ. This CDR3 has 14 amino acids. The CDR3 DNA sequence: TGTGCCAGCAGCTTGGGACTAGCGCCAGATACGCAGTATTTT. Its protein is CASSLGLAPDTQYF.

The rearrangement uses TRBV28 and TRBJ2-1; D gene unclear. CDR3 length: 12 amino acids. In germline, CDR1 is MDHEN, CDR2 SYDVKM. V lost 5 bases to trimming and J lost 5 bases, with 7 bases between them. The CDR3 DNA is TGTGCCAGCAGTCCCCTCCACAATGAGCAGTTCTTC. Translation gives CASSPLHNEQFF.

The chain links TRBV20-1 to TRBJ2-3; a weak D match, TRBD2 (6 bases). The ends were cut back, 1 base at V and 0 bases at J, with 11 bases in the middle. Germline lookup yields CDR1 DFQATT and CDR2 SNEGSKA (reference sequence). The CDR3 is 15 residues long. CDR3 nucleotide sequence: TGCAGTGCTAGAGTCAGCAGCGGGAGCACAGATACGCAGTATTTT. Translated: CSARVSSGSTDTQYF.